This paragraph covers one TCR beta chain sequence. These data originate in a study of sequential checkpoint blockade in melanoma. Looking at the study overall: Patients were randomized 1:1 to nivolumab-then-ipilimumab or ipilimumab-then-nivolumab first-line.

Profiling relied on immunoSEQ multiplex PCR, and the TCRdb table lists in-frame clones only, not all of them. In the table there are tens of thousands of clones, around nine tenths of which are singletons. Deletions cut 7 bases from V and 0 bases from J, with 9 bases between. The V gene's germline CDR1 is WSHSY and CDR2 SAAADI. The CDR3 runs to 14 residues. Treatment described: randomized to nivolumab then ipilimumab (arm A) or the reverse (arm B). V and J are TRBV10-2 and TRBJ1-4; D gene ambiguous. This TCR derives from a human donor with melanoma. The sequences come from CD8+ T cells sorted from blood (inferred from file names), collected from a patient given nivolumab and ipilimumab in sequence. The CDR3 is CASTPTATNEKLFF. The CDR3 DNA reads TGCGCCAGCACTCCCACTGCAACTAATGAAAAACTGTTTTTT.